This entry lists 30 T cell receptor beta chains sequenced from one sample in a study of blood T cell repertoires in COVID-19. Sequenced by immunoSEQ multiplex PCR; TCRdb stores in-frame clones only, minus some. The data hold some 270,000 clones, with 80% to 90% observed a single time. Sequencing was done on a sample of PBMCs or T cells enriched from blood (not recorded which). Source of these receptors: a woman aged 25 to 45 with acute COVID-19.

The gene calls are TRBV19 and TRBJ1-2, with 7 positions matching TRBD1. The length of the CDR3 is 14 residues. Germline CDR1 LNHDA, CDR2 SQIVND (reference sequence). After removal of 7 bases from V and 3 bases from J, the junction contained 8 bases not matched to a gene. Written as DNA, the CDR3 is TGTGCCAGTAATACCCGGGACAGCTACTATGGCTACACCTTC. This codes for CASNTRDSYYGYTF.

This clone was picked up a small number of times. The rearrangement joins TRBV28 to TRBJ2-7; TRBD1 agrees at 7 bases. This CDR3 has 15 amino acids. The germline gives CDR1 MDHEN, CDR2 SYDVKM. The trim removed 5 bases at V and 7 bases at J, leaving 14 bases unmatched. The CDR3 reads CASSPPTGQLGEQYF. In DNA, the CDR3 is TGTGCCAGCAGTCCTCCGACAGGGCAACTCGGTGAGCAGTACTTC.

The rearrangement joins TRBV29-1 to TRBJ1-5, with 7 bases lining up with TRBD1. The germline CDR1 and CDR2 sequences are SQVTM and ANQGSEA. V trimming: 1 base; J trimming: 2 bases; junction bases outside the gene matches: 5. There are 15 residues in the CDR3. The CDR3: CSVEVTGEGNQPQHF. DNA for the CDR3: TGCAGCGTTGAAGTCACAGGGGAGGGCAATCAGCCCCAGCATTTT.

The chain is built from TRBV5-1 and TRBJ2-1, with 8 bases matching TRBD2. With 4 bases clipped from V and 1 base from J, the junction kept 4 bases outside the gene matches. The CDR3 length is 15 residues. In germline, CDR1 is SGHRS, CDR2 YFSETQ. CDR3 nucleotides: TGCGCCAGCAGCCTTAGCGGGATATCCTACAATGAGCAGTTCTTC. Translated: CASSLSGISYNEQFF.

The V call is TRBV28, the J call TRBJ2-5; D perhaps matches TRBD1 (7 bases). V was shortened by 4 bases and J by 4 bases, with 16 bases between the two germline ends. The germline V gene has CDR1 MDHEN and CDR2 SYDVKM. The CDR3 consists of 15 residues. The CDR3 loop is CASSWQGGRVETQYF. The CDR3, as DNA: TGTGCCAGCAGTTGGCAGGGGGGTCGGGTAGAGACCCAGTACTTC.

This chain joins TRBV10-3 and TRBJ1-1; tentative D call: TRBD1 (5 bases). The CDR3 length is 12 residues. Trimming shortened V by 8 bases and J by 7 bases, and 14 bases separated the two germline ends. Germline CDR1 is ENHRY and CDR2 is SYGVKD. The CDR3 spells CAILGEGGEAFF. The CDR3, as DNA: TGTGCCATCCTGGGGGAGGGTGGTGAAGCTTTCTTT.

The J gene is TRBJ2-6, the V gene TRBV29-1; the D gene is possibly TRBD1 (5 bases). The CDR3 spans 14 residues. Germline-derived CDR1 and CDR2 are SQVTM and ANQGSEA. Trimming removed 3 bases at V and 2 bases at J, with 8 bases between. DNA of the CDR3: TGCAGCGTTGATCAAGGGGCTGGGGCCAACGTCCTGACTTTC. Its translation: CSVDQGAGANVLTF.

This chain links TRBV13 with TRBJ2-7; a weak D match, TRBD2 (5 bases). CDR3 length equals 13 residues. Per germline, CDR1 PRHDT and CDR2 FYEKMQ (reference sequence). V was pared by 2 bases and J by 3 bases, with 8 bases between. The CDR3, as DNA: TGTGCCAGCAGCTTACGCCGGGGCTACGAGCAGTACTTC. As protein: CASSLRRGYEQYF.

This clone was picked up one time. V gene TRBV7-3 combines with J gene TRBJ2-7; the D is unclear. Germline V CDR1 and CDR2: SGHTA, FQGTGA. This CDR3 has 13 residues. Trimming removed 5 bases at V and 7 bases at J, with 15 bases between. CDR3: CASSPGSEGEQYF. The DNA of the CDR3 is TGTGCCAGCAGCCCCGGGTCCGAAGGAGAGCAGTACTTC.

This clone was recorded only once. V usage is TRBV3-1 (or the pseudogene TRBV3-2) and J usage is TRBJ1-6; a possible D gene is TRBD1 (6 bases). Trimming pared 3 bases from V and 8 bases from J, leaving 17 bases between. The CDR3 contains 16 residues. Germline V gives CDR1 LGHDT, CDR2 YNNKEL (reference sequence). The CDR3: CASSHSTGGSHSPLHF. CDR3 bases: TGTGCCAGCAGCCACTCAACGGGGGGCTCTCATTCACCCCTCCACTTT.

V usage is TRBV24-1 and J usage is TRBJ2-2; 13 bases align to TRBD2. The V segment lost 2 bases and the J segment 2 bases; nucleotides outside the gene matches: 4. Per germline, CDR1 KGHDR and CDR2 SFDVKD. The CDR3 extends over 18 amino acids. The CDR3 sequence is CATSDWGTSGVNTGELFF. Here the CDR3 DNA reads TGTGCCACCAGTGATTGGGGGACTAGCGGGGTTAACACCGGGGAGCTGTTTTTT.

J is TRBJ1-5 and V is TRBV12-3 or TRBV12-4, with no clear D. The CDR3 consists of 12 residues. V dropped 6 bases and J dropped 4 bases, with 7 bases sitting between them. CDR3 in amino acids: CASSGGNQPQHF. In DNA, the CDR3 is TGTGCCAGCAGCGGCGGGAATCAGCCCCAGCATTTT.

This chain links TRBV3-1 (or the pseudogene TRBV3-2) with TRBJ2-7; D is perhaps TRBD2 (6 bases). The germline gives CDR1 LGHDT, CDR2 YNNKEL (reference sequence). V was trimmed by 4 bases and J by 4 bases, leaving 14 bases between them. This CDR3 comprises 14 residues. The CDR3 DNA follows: TGTGCCAGCAGCCCCCGGGAGCTGGCATACGAGCAGTACTTC. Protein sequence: CASSPRELAYEQYF.

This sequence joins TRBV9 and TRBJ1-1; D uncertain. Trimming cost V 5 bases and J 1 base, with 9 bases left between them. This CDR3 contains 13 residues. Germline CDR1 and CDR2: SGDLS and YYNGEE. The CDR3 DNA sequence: TGTGCCAGCAGTCCCGAGGGGAACACTGAAGCTTTCTTT. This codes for CASSPEGNTEAFF.

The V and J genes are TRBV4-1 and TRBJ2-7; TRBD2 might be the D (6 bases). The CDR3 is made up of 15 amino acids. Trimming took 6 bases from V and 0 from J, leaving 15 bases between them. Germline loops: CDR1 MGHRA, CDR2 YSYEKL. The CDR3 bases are TGCGCCAGCAGTTATAGGGACGGGAGCTCCTACGAGCAGTACTTC. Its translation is CASSYRDGSSYEQYF.

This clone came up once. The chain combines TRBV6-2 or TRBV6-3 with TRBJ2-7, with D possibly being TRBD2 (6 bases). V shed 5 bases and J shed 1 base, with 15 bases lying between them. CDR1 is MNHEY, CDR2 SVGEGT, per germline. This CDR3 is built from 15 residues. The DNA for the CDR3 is TGTGCCAGCAGTATACTAGCAGGGATTTCCTACGAGCAGTACTTC. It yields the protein CASSILAGISYEQYF.

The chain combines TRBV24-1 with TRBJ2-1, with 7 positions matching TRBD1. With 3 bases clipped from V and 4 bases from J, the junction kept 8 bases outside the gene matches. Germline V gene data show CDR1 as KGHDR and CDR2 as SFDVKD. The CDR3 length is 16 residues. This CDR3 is CATSDRQGGNYNEQFF. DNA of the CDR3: TGTGCCACCAGTGATCGACAGGGCGGAAATTACAATGAGCAGTTCTTC.

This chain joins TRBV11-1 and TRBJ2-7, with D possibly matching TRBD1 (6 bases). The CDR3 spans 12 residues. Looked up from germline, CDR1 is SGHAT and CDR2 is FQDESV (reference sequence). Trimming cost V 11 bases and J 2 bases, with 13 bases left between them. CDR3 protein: CADGQPAYEQYF. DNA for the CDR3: TGTGCCGACGGACAGCCCGCCTACGAGCAGTACTTC.

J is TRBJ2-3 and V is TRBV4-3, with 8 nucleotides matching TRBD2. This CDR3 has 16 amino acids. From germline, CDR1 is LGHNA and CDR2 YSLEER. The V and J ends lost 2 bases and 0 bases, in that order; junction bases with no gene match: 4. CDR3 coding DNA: TGCGCCAGCAGCCAAATACTAGCGGACAGCACAGATACGCAGTATTTT. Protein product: CASSQILADSTDTQYF.

The CDR3 nucleotides are TGTGCCAGCAGTTACTCGGACGACCTACTAGCGGGATCGTGGAACACCGGGGAGCTGTTTTTT. Translated: CASSYSDDLLAGSWNTGELFF. V gene TRBV6-2 or TRBV6-3 combines with J gene TRBJ2-2, with 10 bases matching TRBD2. CDR1 MNHEY and CDR2 SVGEGT come from the germline V gene. CDR3 length: 21 amino acids. Germline trimming cut 0 bases from V and 1 base from J; bases unmatched to any gene: 14.

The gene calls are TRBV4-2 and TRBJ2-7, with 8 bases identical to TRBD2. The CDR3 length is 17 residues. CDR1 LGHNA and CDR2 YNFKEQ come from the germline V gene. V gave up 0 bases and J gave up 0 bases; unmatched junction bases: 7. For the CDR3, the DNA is TGTGCCAGCAGCCAAGATCGCAAGCGGGAGTACTCCTACGAGCAGTACTTC. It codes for CASSQDRKREYSYEQYF.

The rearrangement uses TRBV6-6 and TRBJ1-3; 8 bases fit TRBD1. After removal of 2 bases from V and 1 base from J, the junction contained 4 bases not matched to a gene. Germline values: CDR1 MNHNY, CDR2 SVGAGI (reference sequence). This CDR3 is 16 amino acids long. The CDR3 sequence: CASSYLGTGSGNTIYF. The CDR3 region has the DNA TGTGCCAGCAGTTACCTCGGGACAGGATCTGGAAACACCATATATTTT.

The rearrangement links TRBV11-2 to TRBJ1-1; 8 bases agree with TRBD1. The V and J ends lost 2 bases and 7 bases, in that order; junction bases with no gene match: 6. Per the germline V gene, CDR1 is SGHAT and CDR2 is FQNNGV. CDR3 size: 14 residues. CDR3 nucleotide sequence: TGTGCCAGCAGCTTAAGACCGGACAGGGTTGAAGCTTTCTTT. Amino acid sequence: CASSLRPDRVEAFF.

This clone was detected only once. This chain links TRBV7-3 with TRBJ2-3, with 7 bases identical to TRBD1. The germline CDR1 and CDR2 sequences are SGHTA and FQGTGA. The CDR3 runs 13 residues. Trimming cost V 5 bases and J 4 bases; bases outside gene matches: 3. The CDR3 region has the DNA TGTGCCAGCAGCCGACAGGGCCCAGATACGCAGTATTTT. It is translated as CASSRQGPDTQYF.

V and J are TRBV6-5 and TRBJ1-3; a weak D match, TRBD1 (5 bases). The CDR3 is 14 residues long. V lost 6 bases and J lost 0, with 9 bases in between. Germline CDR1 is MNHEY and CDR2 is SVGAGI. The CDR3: CASRGALSGNTIYF. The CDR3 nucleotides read TGTGCCAGCAGAGGGGCCCTCTCTGGAAACACCATATATTTT.

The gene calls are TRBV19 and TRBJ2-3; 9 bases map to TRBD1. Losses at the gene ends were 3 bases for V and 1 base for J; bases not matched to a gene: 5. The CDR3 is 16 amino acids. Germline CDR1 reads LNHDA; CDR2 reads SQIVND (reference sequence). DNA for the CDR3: TGTGCCAGTAGTATGGGACAGGGAATGGGCACAGATACGCAGTATTTT. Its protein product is CASSMGQGMGTDTQYF.

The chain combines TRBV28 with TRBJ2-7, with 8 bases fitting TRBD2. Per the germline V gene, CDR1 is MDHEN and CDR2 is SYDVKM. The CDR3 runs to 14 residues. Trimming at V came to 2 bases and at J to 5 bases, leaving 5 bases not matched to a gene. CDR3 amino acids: CASSLTGGPHEQYF. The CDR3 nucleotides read TGTGCCAGCAGTTTAACGGGAGGGCCCCACGAGCAGTACTTC.

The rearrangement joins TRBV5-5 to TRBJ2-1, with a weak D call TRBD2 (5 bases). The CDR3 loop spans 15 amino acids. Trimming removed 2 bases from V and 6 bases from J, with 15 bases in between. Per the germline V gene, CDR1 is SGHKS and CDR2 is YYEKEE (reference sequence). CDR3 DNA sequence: TGTGCCAGCAGCTTAACGGGAAGGGATCTCAATGAGCAGTTCTTC. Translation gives CASSLTGRDLNEQFF.

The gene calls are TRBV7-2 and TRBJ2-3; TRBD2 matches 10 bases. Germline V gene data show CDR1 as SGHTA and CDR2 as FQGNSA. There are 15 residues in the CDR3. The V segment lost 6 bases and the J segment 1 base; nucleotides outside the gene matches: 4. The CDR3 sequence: CASRPGTSGTDTQYF. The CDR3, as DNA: TGTGCCAGCAGGCCCGGGACTAGCGGCACAGATACGCAGTATTTT.

The CDR3 region has the DNA TGTGCCAGCAGCTTTACAGCGGGAGCCTACAATGAGCAGTTCTTC. Translated, it gives CASSFTAGAYNEQFF. This chain connects TRBV5-4 to TRBJ2-1, with 8 bases that match TRBD2. The CDR3 is 15 residues long. Germline V lookup: CDR1 SGHNT, CDR2 YYREEE (reference sequence). The J segment lost 2 bases and the V segment lost 2 bases, leaving 3 bases of the junction unmatched.